A single sample gave rise to the 14 T cell receptor beta chains below, sequenced in a study of T cells in Graves' hyperthyroidism and ophthalmopathy. There were TCR beta CDR3 regions amplified from RNA transcripts. When the TCR CDR3 underwent first-round RT-PCR, the HTBI primer set was used. TCRdb reprocessed the multiplex PCR reads via MiXCR and lists one record per CDR3 protein. This table holds about 350,000 distinct CDR3 sequences, about a sixth found once. What was sequenced was blood. These receptors all come from a woman between 40 and 50 years old with Graves' ophthalmopathy.

This clonotype was recorded at least ten times. This chain connects TRBV28 to TRBJ2-4; 12 positions match TRBD2. CDR1 and CDR2 (germline): MDHEN, SYDVKM. Trimming at V came to 5 bases and at J to 1 base, leaving 15 bases not matched to a gene. The CDR3 covers 20 residues. The CDR3 region has the DNA TGTGCCAGCAGTCTCCGACTAGCGGGAGCCTCTACTAATGCCAAAAACATTCAGTACTTC. This sequence encodes CASSLRLAGASTNAKNIQYF.

A note on this clonotype: Its ends do not fully match the called genes, so a read error is possible. The chain uses TRBV20-1 and TRBJ1-1; possible D gene TRBD1, 6 bases. Germline V gene lookup returns CDR1 DFQATT and CDR2 SNEGSKA (reference sequence). The CDR3 has 15 residues. Written as DNA, the CDR3 is TGCAGTGCTAGAGATCGAGGAGAAAGGGACACTGAAGCTCTCTTT. Translated, it gives CSARDRGERDTEALF.

The table lists this clonotype with many counts. The rearrangement links TRBV25-1 to TRBJ1-2; D is perhaps TRBD1 (6 bases). Germline V gene data show CDR1 as MGHDK and CDR2 as SYGVNS. CDR3 size: 15 residues. V was shortened by 2 bases and J by 3 bases, with 13 bases between the two germline ends. CDR3 protein: CASSETSAGDYGYTF. In nucleotides, the CDR3 is TGTGCCAGCAGTGAAACTTCGGCAGGGGACTATGGCTACACCTTC.

The chain recombines TRBV19 with TRBJ1-1; D is possibly TRBD1 (6 bases). Germline V gives CDR1 LNHDA, CDR2 SQIVND (reference sequence). The V end was cut by 7 bases, the J end by 0 bases, with 12 bases between. This CDR3 comprises 14 residues. The CDR3 sequence is CASKLGAMNTEAFF. DNA of the CDR3: TGTGCCAGTAAGTTGGGGGCAATGAACACTGAAGCTTTCTTT.

This clonotype was counted between two and nine times. The J gene is TRBJ2-5, the V gene TRBV4-3; D is unresolved. Germline CDR1 is LGHNA and CDR2 is YSLEER. The CDR3 totals 14 residues. The V gene lost 0 bases and the J gene lost 4 bases, with 9 bases spanning the gap. Here the CDR3 DNA reads TGCGCCAGCAGCCAAGATCGAATGGCAGAGACCCAGTACTTC. It is translated as CASSQDRMAETQYF.

At least ten counts were recorded for this clonotype. This chain uses TRBV15 with TRBJ1-1; no clear D. Trimming removed 3 bases from V and 3 bases from J, with 17 bases in between. This CDR3 contains 16 residues. CDR1 is LNHNV and CDR2 is YYDKDF in the germline V gene (reference sequence). CDR3 loop: CATSRIGLPLHTEAFF. The CDR3 DNA sequence: TGTGCCACCAGCAGGATAGGATTACCCTTACACACTGAAGCTTTCTTT.

At least ten counts were recorded for this clonotype. The rearrangement joins TRBV30 to TRBJ2-2; D possibly corresponds to TRBD2 (6 bases). The CDR3 totals 10 residues. With 8 bases removed from V and 6 bases from J, the gap between germline ends came to 7 bases. Germline lookup yields CDR1 GTSNPN and CDR2 SVGIG (reference sequence). CDR3 in amino acids: CAGTSGELFF. The DNA for the CDR3 is TGTGCCGGGACTTCCGGGGAGCTGTTTTTT.

The rearrangement links TRBV12-3 or TRBV12-4 to TRBJ1-2, with a possible D match to TRBD1 (5 bases). V was clipped by 5 bases and J by 7 bases, with 17 bases between them. This CDR3 is built from 14 residues. The CDR3 loop is CASSRRDGVAGYTF. DNA of the CDR3: TGTGCCAGCAGTCGTAGGGACGGCGTCGCTGGCTACACCTTC.

This clonotype was recorded at least ten times. This chain joins TRBV2 and TRBJ1-4; TRBD1 is a possible D gene (6 bases). V lost 4 bases and J lost 5, with 26 bases in between. The CDR3 contains 19 residues. From germline, CDR1 is SNHLY and CDR2 FYNNEI. Here the CDR3 reads CASSGTDSVSPGVNEKLFF. In DNA form, the CDR3 reads TGTGCCAGCAGTGGGACGGACAGCGTGTCCCCGGGGGTCAATGAAAAACTGTTTTTT.

This clonotype occurred many times. The chain links TRBV11-2 to TRBJ2-5; 11 bases align to TRBD2. CDR1 is SGHAT and CDR2 is FQNNGV in the germline V gene. Losses at the gene ends were 2 bases for V and 4 bases for J; bases not matched to a gene: 9. There are 17 residues in the CDR3. CDR3 sequence reads: CASSLFPSGRIGETQYF. DNA of the CDR3: TGTGCCAGCAGCTTATTTCCTAGCGGGAGGATAGGAGAGACCCAGTACTTC. Using reference TRBV11-2 and TRBJ2-5 for the parts outside the CDR3, the full variable domain is EAGVAQSPRYKIIEKRQSVAFWCNPISGHATLYWYQQILGQGPKLLIQFQNNGVVDDSQLPKDRFSAERLKGVDSTLKIQPAKLEDSAVYLCASSLFPSGRIGETQYFGPGTRLLVL.

This clonotype has at least ten counts. CDR3 region: CASSQGDSGEQYF. CDR3 bases: TGCGCCAGCAGCCAAGGAGACTCGGGCGAGCAGTACTTC. The chain is built from TRBV4-1 and TRBJ2-7; D uncertain. Trimming removed 1 base from V and 6 bases from J, with 10 bases in between. The CDR3 is 13 residues long. Looked up from germline, CDR1 is MGHRA and CDR2 is YSYEKL.

The table lists this clonotype with many counts. This chain joins TRBV7-6 and TRBJ1-3; unclear D gene. Per germline, CDR1 SGHVS and CDR2 FNYEAQ. CDR3 size: 13 residues. Deletions cut 4 bases from V and 7 bases from J, with 11 bases between. The CDR3 protein is CASSSFGRNTIYF. The CDR3 nucleotides read TGTGCCAGCAGCTCATTTGGCCGGAACACCATATATTTT.

In this sample, this clonotype turned up many times. J is TRBJ1-5 and V is TRBV19; maybe TRBD1 (6 bases). The CDR3 has 18 amino acids. Germline V CDR1 and CDR2: LNHDA, SQIVND (reference sequence). Trimming took off 8 bases at V and 0 bases at J, with 23 bases between the two ends. In nucleotides, the CDR3 is TGTGCCAGTGGGGCACAGGGAGGTACCGGATATAGCAATCAGCCCCAGCATTTT. Protein sequence: CASGAQGGTGYSNQPQHF.

This clonotype was counted only a few times. No conserved phenylalanine or tryptophan ends this CDR3, so it is likely a read error. The chain is built from TRBV20-1 and TRBJ1-1; TRBD1 is a possible D gene (5 bases). Germline V gene sequence: CDR1 DFQATT, CDR2 SNEGSKA (reference sequence). Trimming took off 0 bases at V and 6 bases at J, with 5 bases between the two ends. The CDR3 has 11 residues. The CDR3 reads CSAREGAEAFS. The CDR3 DNA follows: TGCAGTGCTAGAGAGGGGGCTGAAGCTTTCTCT.